The entry that follows covers one T cell receptor beta chain sequence. The data were obtained in a study of T cell responses to AZD1222 COVID-19 vaccine. Between the trimmed V and J ends, which lost 6 bases and 13 bases, there was a span of 19 bases. This CDR3 has 12 residues. Germline CDR1 and CDR2: SNHLY and FYNNEI. Using immunoSEQ multiplex PCR, the repertoire was profiled, and TCRdb retains in-frame clones only, with some absent. The repertoire has 180,000 or so clones, just over 85% of them found once; the top ten carry 6% to 8.5%. The sample here was peripheral blood, taken on day 0 of AZD1222 vaccination. This sequence joins TRBV2 and TRBJ2-7, with D perhaps matching TRBD1 (5 bases). The clonotype originates from an adult in good health. Here the CDR3 reads CASRAQTDLEYF. In DNA, the CDR3 is TGTGCCAGCAGGGCACAGACAGACTTGGAATACTTC.